What follows are 25 T cell receptor beta chains derived from one specimen sequenced in a study of blood T cell repertoires in COVID-19. TCRdb keeps only in-frame clones here, not all; method: immunoSEQ multiplex PCR. The table records over 80,000 clones, about 89% of them present only once. Sequencing was performed on peripheral blood. The receptors here all came from a human donor with active COVID-19. The donor label of this sample is uncertain.

This chain's CDR3 is CASSPSGTGNTIYF. In nucleotides, the CDR3 is TGTGCCAGCAGTCCTTCGGGGACTGGAAACACCATATATTTT. The genes are TRBV6-4 and TRBJ1-3; D unresolved. Trimming took 5 bases from V and 2 from J, leaving 10 bases between them. CDR3 size: 14 residues. The germline V gene has CDR1 MRHNA and CDR2 SNTAGT.

V and J are TRBV5-4 and TRBJ2-5; unclear D gene. This CDR3 contains 13 residues. V lost 7 bases, J lost 1 base, and 11 bases lay in between. Germline CDR1 and CDR2: SGHNT and YYREEE (reference sequence). The CDR3 reads CASGTMGQETQYF. In nucleotides, the CDR3 is TGTGCCAGCGGAACTATGGGCCAAGAGACCCAGTACTTC.

The chain joins TRBV11-3 to TRBJ2-3; 9 positions agree with TRBD2. This CDR3 contains 16 residues. Germline V gene data show CDR1 as SGHNT and CDR2 as YENEEA. V gave up 2 bases and J gave up 1 base; unmatched junction bases: 4. This CDR3 reads CASSLLSSGGTDTQYF. CDR3 sequence (DNA): TGTGCCAGCAGCTTACTCTCTAGCGGGGGCACAGATACGCAGTATTTT. Looking up the rest from reference TRBV11-3 and TRBJ2-3 gives the full variable domain: EAGVVQSPRYKIIEKKQPVAFWCNPISGHNTLYWYLQNLGQGPELLIRYENEEAVDDSQLPKDRFSAERLKGVDSTLKIQPAELGDSAVYLCASSLLSSGGTDTQYFGPGTRLTVL.

In DNA, the CDR3 is TGTGCCAGCAGCAAAATGAGGGACAGCGACCCCAATCAGCCCCAGCATTTT. Its protein product is CASSKMRDSDPNQPQHF. The chain recombines TRBV7-9 with TRBJ1-5; 7 bases are a match to TRBD1. The CDR3 spans 17 residues. The germline V gene has CDR1 SEHNR and CDR2 FQNEAQ (reference sequence). Germline trimming cut 5 bases from V and 3 bases from J; bases unmatched to any gene: 13. The full variable domain, in which reference TRBV7-9 and TRBJ1-5 provide the parts outside the CDR3, is DTGVSQNPRHKITKRGQNVTFRCDPISEHNRLYWYRQTLGQGPEFLTYFQNEAQLEKSRLLSDRFSAERPKGSFSTLEIQRTEQGDSAMYLCASSKMRDSDPNQPQHFGDGTRLSIL.

This clone was counted a few times. The chain joins TRBV7-9 to TRBJ2-7, with D perhaps TRBD1 (6 bases). V lost 3 bases to trimming and J lost 6 bases, with 9 bases between them. Germline CDR1 is SEHNR and CDR2 is FQNEAQ (reference sequence). This CDR3 contains 12 residues. CDR3 sequence reads: CASSFAQGEQYF. CDR3 sequence (DNA): TGTGCCAGCAGCTTTGCACAGGGCGAGCAGTACTTC. Full variable domain (remainder filled in from reference TRBV7-9 and TRBJ2-7): DTGVSQNPRHKITKRGQNVTFRCDPISEHNRLYWYRQTLGQGPEFLTYFQNEAQLEKSRLLSDRFSAERPKGSFSTLEIQRTEQGDSAMYLCASSFAQGEQYFGPGTRLTVT.

The rearrangement joins TRBV27 to TRBJ1-3; D is possibly TRBD1 (5 bases). The CDR3 is 16 amino acids. Looked up from germline, CDR1 is MNHEY and CDR2 is SMNVEV (reference sequence). V lost 0 bases and J lost 4, with 13 bases in between. For the CDR3, the DNA is TGTGCCAGCAGTTTATCGATCGGGGGACCAGGAAACACCATATATTTT. Its protein product is CASSLSIGGPGNTIYF.

CDR3: CASRAGLTYEQYF. In DNA, the CDR3 is TGTGCCAGCAGAGCGGGGCTAACCTACGAGCAGTACTTC. V usage is TRBV28 and J usage is TRBJ2-7, with 7 bases aligning to TRBD2. Germline-derived CDR1 and CDR2 are MDHEN and SYDVKM. The CDR3 runs 13 residues. V lost 6 bases and J lost 2; bases outside the gene matches: 4.

The CDR3 loop reads CATSRSGEGADTQYF. As DNA, the CDR3 is TGTGCCACCAGCAGAAGCGGGGAGGGGGCAGATACGCAGTATTTT. This chain connects TRBV15 to TRBJ2-3; D may be TRBD2 (7 bases). V lost 2 bases to trimming and J lost 4 bases, with 13 bases between them. CDR3 length: 15 residues. Germline values: CDR1 LNHNV, CDR2 YYDKDF (reference sequence).

The chain links TRBV15 to TRBJ2-7, with 9 positions matching TRBD2. This CDR3 contains 16 residues. J lost 4 bases, V lost 1 base, and 8 bases had no gene match. Looked up from germline, CDR1 is LNHNV and CDR2 is YYDKDF (reference sequence). Here the CDR3 reads CATSRVVIAGAYEQYF. In DNA, the CDR3 is TGTGCCACCAGCAGAGTGGTGATAGCGGGGGCATACGAGCAGTACTTC.

The genes are TRBV5-8 and TRBJ2-3, with D possibly being TRBD2 (6 bases). The germline V gene has CDR1 SGHTS and CDR2 YDEGEE. This CDR3 has 14 amino acids. Trimming took 9 bases from V and 4 from J, leaving 18 bases between them. This CDR3 reads CATGTSEVADTQYF. As DNA, the CDR3 is TGTGCCACGGGGACTTCGGAGGTGGCAGATACGCAGTATTTT.

V gene TRBV9 combines with J gene TRBJ2-2; D might be TRBD1 (5 bases). The CDR3 sequence is 15 residues long. Germline V gives CDR1 SGDLS, CDR2 YYNGEE. V was pared by 0 bases and J by 3 bases, with 9 bases between. The CDR3 sequence is CASSVGGADTGELFF. In DNA form, the CDR3 reads TGTGCCAGCAGCGTAGGTGGGGCCGACACCGGGGAGCTGTTTTTT.

This clone occurred once. This chain links TRBV12-3 or TRBV12-4 with TRBJ1-1, with 7 positions matching TRBD1. The CDR3 has 12 residues. V shed 3 bases, J shed 8 bases, and the junction held 3 bases outside the gene matches. CDR3 nucleotide sequence: TGTGCCAGCAGTTTCCCGGGACAGGAAGCTTTCTTT. Protein product: CASSFPGQEAFF.

The rearrangement uses TRBV4-3 and TRBJ2-1; 11 bases are shared with TRBD1. The V and J ends lost 3 bases and 4 bases, in that order; junction bases with no gene match: 2. Per the germline V gene, CDR1 is LGHNA and CDR2 is YSLEER. CDR3 size: 15 residues. For the CDR3, the DNA is TGCGCCAGCAGCCACCGGGACAGGGGGTACAATGAGCAGTTCTTC. It is translated as CASSHRDRGYNEQFF.

CDR3 amino acids: CASSVDIFTGELFF. DNA for the CDR3: TGTGCCAGCAGCGTAGACATCTTTACCGGGGAGCTGTTTTTT. The chain couples TRBV21-1 to TRBJ2-2; the table gives TRBD1 as D, unverified against the DNA. TRBV21-1 is a pseudogene. The CDR3 is 14 amino acids.

V and J are TRBV11-2 and TRBJ2-7; 10 nucleotides match TRBD2. The J segment lost 3 bases and the V segment lost 2 bases, leaving 7 bases of the junction unmatched. CDR1 is SGHAT, CDR2 FQNNGV, per germline. There are 16 residues in the CDR3. The CDR3, as DNA: TGTGCCAGCAGCTTACACGATAGCGGGGGGATCTACGAGCAGTACTTC. Translation gives CASSLHDSGGIYEQYF.

This chain connects TRBV4-3 to TRBJ1-2, with 12 bases lining up with TRBD1. With V trimmed by 0 bases and J by 8 bases, 10 bases remained unmatched. The CDR3 extends over 17 amino acids. Germline CDR1 is LGHNA and CDR2 is YSLEER. The CDR3 DNA sequence: TGCGCCAGCAGCCAAGATATGGGACAGGGGGCTGTGGGGGGCTACACCTTC. Translated, it gives CASSQDMGQGAVGGYTF.

The V gene is TRBV7-9, the J gene TRBJ2-1, with D possibly being TRBD1 (6 bases). The ends were cut back, 6 bases at V and 6 bases at J, with 18 bases in the middle. The CDR3 is 15 amino acids. Per the germline V gene, CDR1 is SEHNR and CDR2 is FQNEAQ (reference sequence). CDR3 sequence: CASSPPPGHSNEQFF. CDR3 nucleotides: TGTGCCAGCAGTCCACCCCCGGGACACAGCAATGAGCAGTTCTTC.

The J gene is TRBJ1-1, the V gene TRBV7-8, with 11 bases lining up with TRBD1. CDR1 and CDR2 (germline): SGHVS, FQNEAQ. V was pared by 5 bases and J by 1 base, with 3 bases of the junction left unmatched. The CDR3 consists of 15 residues. CDR3 DNA: TGTGCCAGCAGCCGTGGACAGGGGGCGAACACTGAAGCTTTCTTT. Amino acid sequence: CASSRGQGANTEAFF.

This clone was seen only a few times. This rearrangement joins TRBV6-1 to TRBJ1-1; D is unresolved. Germline CDR1 reads MNHNS; CDR2 reads SASEGT. V was cut by 1 base and J by 12 bases, with 24 bases left in between. The CDR3 totals 16 residues. The CDR3 is CASSEGFGRPHEASFF. As DNA, the CDR3 is TGTGCCAGCAGTGAAGGGTTTGGCAGGCCACATGAAGCTTCTTTCTTT.

The CDR3 region has the DNA TGTGCCAGCAGCATGGACGGGGACTACGAGCAGTACTTC. This encodes CASSMDGDYEQYF. The chain carries TRBV7-2 and TRBJ2-7, with D possibly TRBD2 on 5 matching bases. Germline V CDR1 and CDR2: SGHTA, FQGNSA. The CDR3 is 13 residues long. Trimming took 5 bases from V and 3 from J, leaving 11 bases between them.

This sequence joins TRBV10-3 and TRBJ1-2; no reliable D call. Trimming stripped 2 bases from V and 0 bases from J, with 10 bases between. The germline gives CDR1 ENHRY, CDR2 SYGVKD. The CDR3 is 15 amino acids. DNA of the CDR3: TGTGCCATCAGTGAGGGACTCGAAACTAACTATGGCTACACCTTC. Translated: CAISEGLETNYGYTF.

The rearrangement uses TRBV9 and TRBJ2-1, with TRBD2 matching 7 bases. V lost 4 bases, J lost 3 bases, and 7 bases stayed unmatched. This CDR3 has 15 amino acids. In germline, CDR1 is SGDLS, CDR2 YYNGEE. This CDR3 reads CASSSSGAGYNEQFF. In DNA form, the CDR3 reads TGTGCCAGCAGCTCCAGCGGGGCTGGCTACAATGAGCAGTTCTTC.

The chain employs TRBV7-2 and TRBJ1-5; 8 nucleotides align to TRBD1. Germline V gives CDR1 SGHTA, CDR2 FQGNSA. CDR3 length: 16 amino acids. Germline trimming cut 6 bases from V and 5 bases from J; bases unmatched to any gene: 12. CDR3 in amino acids: CASSLETGESDQPQHF. As DNA, the CDR3 is TGTGCCAGCAGTTTGGAGACAGGGGAAAGCGATCAGCCCCAGCATTTT.

The chain has TRBV9 and TRBJ1-1; D gene unclear. This CDR3 region has 14 residues. With 4 bases removed from V and 4 bases from J, the gap between germline ends came to 14 bases. Germline V gives CDR1 SGDLS, CDR2 YYNGEE. The CDR3 nucleotides are TGTGCCAGCAGCTCCACTTCGGGAGGCACTGAAGCTTTCTTT. Protein product: CASSSTSGGTEAFF.

J is TRBJ2-4 and V is TRBV6-6; TRBD2 matches 9 bases. Looked up from germline, CDR1 is MNHNY and CDR2 is SVGAGI (reference sequence). The J segment lost 1 base and the V segment lost 5 bases, leaving 12 bases of the junction unmatched. There are 18 residues in the CDR3. The CDR3 DNA sequence: TGTGCCAGCAGTCCCTCGGTAGCGGGGGCCGGGGCCAAAAACATTCAGTACTTC. This gives the protein CASSPSVAGAGAKNIQYF.